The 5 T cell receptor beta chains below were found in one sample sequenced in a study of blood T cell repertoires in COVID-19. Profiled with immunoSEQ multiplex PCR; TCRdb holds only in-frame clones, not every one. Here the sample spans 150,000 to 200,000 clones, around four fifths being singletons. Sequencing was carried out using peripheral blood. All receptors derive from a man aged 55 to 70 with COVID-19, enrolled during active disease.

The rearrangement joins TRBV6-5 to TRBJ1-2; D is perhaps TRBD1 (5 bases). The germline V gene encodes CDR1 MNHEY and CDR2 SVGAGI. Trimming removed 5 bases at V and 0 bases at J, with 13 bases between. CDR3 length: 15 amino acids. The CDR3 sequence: CASSIGAPANYGYTF. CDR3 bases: TGTGCCAGCAGTATTGGGGCCCCAGCTAACTATGGCTACACCTTC.

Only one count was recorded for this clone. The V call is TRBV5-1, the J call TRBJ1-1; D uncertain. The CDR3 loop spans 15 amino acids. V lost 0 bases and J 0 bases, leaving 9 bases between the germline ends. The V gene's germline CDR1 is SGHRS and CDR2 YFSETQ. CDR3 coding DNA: TGCGCCAGCAGCTTGGCTCGGGTCCTGAACACTGAAGCTTTCTTT. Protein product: CASSLARVLNTEAFF.

The CDR3 reads CASRPMGGSYEQYF. The CDR3 nucleotides read TGTGCCAGTAGACCGATGGGGGGTTCCTACGAGCAGTACTTC. This chain links TRBV19 with TRBJ2-7; a possible D gene is TRBD2 (6 bases). V lost 6 bases and J lost 1, with 13 bases in between. The CDR3 consists of 14 residues. In germline, CDR1 is LNHDA, CDR2 SQIVND (reference sequence).

CDR3 protein: CASSSGQGSNSPLHF. The CDR3 nucleotides read TGTGCCAGTAGTTCCGGACAGGGGTCTAATTCACCCCTCCACTTT. This chain links TRBV19 with TRBJ1-6; 9 bases are a match to TRBD1. CDR1 is LNHDA and CDR2 is SQIVND in the germline V gene (reference sequence). This CDR3 region has 15 residues. V lost 5 bases and J lost 6; bases outside the gene matches: 5.

Here the CDR3 DNA reads TGTGCCACCAGCGACAGGCGGGGGGACAATGAGCAGTTCTTC. Protein sequence: CATSDRRGDNEQFF. The V call is TRBV15, the J call TRBJ2-1; 8 positions match TRBD2. There are 14 residues in the CDR3. V shed 5 bases and J 5 bases; nucleotides not matched to a gene: 5. Germline CDR1 LNHNV, CDR2 YYDKDF (reference sequence).